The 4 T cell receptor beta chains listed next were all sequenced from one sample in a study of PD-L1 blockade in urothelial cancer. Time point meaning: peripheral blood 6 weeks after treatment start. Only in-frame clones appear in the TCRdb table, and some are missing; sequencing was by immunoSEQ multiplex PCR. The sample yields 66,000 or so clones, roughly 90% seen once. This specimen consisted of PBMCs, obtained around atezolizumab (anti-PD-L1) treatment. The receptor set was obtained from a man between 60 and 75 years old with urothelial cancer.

CDR3 protein: CASSSRDSLPNYGYTF. The CDR3 DNA reads as TGTGCCAGCAGCTCTAGGGACAGCCTTCCAAACTATGGCTACACCTTC. The rearrangement joins TRBV5-6 to TRBJ1-2; 7 positions agree with TRBD1. Germline assignment: CDR1 SGHDT and CDR2 YYEEEE. V shed 3 bases, J shed 2 bases, and the junction held 10 bases outside the gene matches. The CDR3 is made up of 16 amino acids. Based on the CDR3 plus reference TRBV5-6 and TRBJ1-2, the full variable domain is DAGVTQSPTHLIKTRGQQVTLRCSPKSGHDTVSWYQQALGQGPQFIFQYYEEEERQRGNFPDRFSGHQFPNYSSELNVNALLLGDSALYLCASSSRDSLPNYGYTFGSGTRLTVV.

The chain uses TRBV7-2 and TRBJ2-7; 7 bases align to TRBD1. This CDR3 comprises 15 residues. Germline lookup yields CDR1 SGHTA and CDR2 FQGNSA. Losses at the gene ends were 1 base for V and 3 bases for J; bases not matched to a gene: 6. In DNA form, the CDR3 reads TGTGCCAGCAGCTTAGTTCGCGACAGGGACTACGAGCAGTACTTC. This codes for CASSLVRDRDYEQYF.

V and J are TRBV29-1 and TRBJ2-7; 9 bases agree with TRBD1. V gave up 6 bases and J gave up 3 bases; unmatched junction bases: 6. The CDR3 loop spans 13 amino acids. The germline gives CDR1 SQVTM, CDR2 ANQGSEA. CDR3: CSVIRDRDYEQYF. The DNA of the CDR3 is TGCAGCGTGATCCGGGACAGGGACTACGAGCAGTACTTC.

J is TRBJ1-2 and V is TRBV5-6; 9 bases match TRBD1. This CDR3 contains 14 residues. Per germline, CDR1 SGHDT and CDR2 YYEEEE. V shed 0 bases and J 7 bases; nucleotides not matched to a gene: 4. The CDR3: CASSLGQGVIGYTF. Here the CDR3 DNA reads TGTGCCAGCAGCTTGGGACAGGGGGTTATTGGCTACACCTTC.